This entry describes one T cell receptor beta chain. No antigen is known for it. From germline, CDR1 is SGHTA and CDR2 FQGTGA. This CDR3 has 15 amino acids. Germline trimming cut 1 base from V and 2 bases from J; bases unmatched to any gene: 2. This sample is part of a study of T cell responses to AZD1222 COVID-19 vaccine. General study points: AZD1222 recipients seropositive at baseline numbered only 5 or 6. Repertoires were obtained only post-peak T cell response.

This table comes from immunoSEQ multiplex PCR, and its TCRdb copy is limited to in-frame clones, with some not included. The table records about 120,000 clones, 70% to 90% of them present only once. The TCR comes from an adult in good health. The V and J genes are TRBV7-3 and TRBJ2-1, with 7 positions matching TRBD1. Sequenced here: peripheral blood, sampled on day 0 of AZD1222 vaccination. This chain's CDR3 is CASSLSQGAYNEQFF. In DNA, the CDR3 is TGTGCCAGCAGCTTAAGCCAGGGGGCCTACAATGAGCAGTTCTTC.